This T cell receptor (beta chain) was recorded in a study of blood T cell repertoires in COVID-19 (TCRdb year 2020). For the study in its entirety: The collaborator samples originated in the United States, Italy and Spain and spanned the acute and convalescent phases of COVID-19. The prospective study material was composed of cDNA or gDNA derived from T cells, B-cell-depleted T cells, or PBMCs. Subjects who had been exposed to COVID-19, were actively infected with it, or had recovered from it provided the deeply sampled blood TCRbeta repertoires that made up the dataset. The repertoires were made available in a free public database intended to serve as a resource for research on the immune response to SARS-CoV-2. Samples were obtained from the ongoing ImmuneRACE study (first 160 participants) and from over 1,000 subjects provided by 6 global collaborators. The sample metadata nearly always contained a de-identified subject ID, COVID-19 status, age in years and sex. Where available, HLA class I and class II types were obtained from metadata supplied by the sample provider rather than from assay-based typing.

A remark on this clone: Its antigen target is currently unknown. No base qualities exist here, and no much larger clone lies one base off it.

Here V drops 0 bases and J drops 7 bases, and the junction holds 0 bases not matched to any gene. There are 13 amino acids in the CDR3, from cysteine to phenylalanine inclusive. CDR3 DNA is the only sequence kept; it has 39 bases, read in frame from the first base. Based on the germline V gene, the CDR1 and CDR2 sequences are LGHNA and YNFKEQ. Overall study results and their limits: How much clinical and demographic metadata was included differed by source and by participant, and the metadata was provided uncurated.

TCRbeta CDR3 regions were amplified from genomic DNA using the immunoSEQ Assay, a bias-controlled multiplex PCR. As for how the authors treated the data: Within the assay, amplification of reference gene primers was used to estimate how many nucleated cells each sample contained. To quantify the absolute abundance of each unique TCRbeta CDR3 rearrangement, sequence reads were collapsed and filtered. For each sample, productive Simpson clonality was calculated as the square root of Simpson's diversity index across productive rearrangements. The table was pulled from immuneACCESS by TCRdb, which kept in-frame rearrangements only. Such tables lose some clones; where checked, under half of the loss comes from unresolved V genes, and the rest has no known cause. Clone size and the V and J calls come from that table; the DNA yielded D and trimming. The sample has just under 50,000 clones on record, about 84% of them singletons. The top ten clones comprise about 14% of the sample.

Whole blood was collected in K2EDTA tubes by collaborating institutions according to the institutions' own protocols. Collaborator samples were shipped for TCRbeta analysis as frozen whole blood, isolated PBMCs, or DNA extracted from either sample type. The sequencing sample was made of peripheral blood. This clonotype originated in a human donor in a cohort sampled during active COVID-19. Rearrangement joined TRBV4-2 to TRBJ2-1, with TRBD2 matching 7 junction bases. The DNA sequence reads TGTGCCAGCAGCCAAGAAGCGGGGAATGAGCAGTTCTTC. Translated, this gives CASSQEAGNEQFF.